The text below deals with one T cell receptor beta chain. These data are taken from a study of blood T cell repertoires in COVID-19. Overall study context: Samples representing acute and convalescent COVID-19 were sourced from the United States, Italy and Spain. T cells, B-cell-depleted T cells, or PBMCs supplied cDNA or gDNA.

V lost 8 bases and J lost 3; bases outside the gene matches: 15. This CDR3 contains 16 residues. Per the germline V gene, CDR1 is SNHLY and CDR2 is FYNNEI. This table comes from immunoSEQ multiplex PCR, and its TCRdb copy is limited to in-frame clones, with some not included. The profile shows some 180,000 clones, 84% of them singletons. This TCR was sampled from a man between 65 and 85 years old with active or convalescent COVID-19. The chain has TRBV2 and TRBJ2-5; 7 nucleotides agree with TRBD2. What was sequenced was peripheral blood. CDR3: CASRRYGGFGEETQYF. CDR3 nucleotides: TGTGCCAGCCGCCGATACGGGGGGTTTGGGGAAGAGACCCAGTACTTC.